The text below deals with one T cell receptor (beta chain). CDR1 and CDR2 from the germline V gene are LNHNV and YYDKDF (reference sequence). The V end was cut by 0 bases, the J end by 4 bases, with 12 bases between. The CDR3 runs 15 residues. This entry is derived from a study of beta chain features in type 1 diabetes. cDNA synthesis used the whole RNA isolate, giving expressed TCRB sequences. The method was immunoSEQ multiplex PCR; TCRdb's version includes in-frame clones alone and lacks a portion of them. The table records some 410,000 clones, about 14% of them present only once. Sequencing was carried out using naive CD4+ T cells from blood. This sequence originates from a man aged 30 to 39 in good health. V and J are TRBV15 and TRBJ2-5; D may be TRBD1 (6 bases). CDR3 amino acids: CATSRERQGGETQYF. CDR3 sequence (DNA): TGTGCCACCAGCAGAGAGAGGCAAGGGGGAGAGACCCAGTACTTC.